This T cell receptor beta chain was recorded in a study of blood T cell repertoires in COVID-19. Across the study: In each case, the material was cDNA or gDNA derived from T cells, B-cell-depleted T cells, or PBMCs.

Seattle's cohort entered during active infection and was followed longitudinally. Germline V gene lookup returns CDR1 SGDLS and CDR2 YYNGEE. CDR3 length: 14 residues. V lost 3 bases to trimming and J lost 1 base, with 10 bases between them. In the original analysis: Estimated nucleated cell counts came from reference gene primer amplification. Produced via immunoSEQ multiplex PCR; TCRdb's table is partial and in-frame only. The DNA was the basis for D and trimming; V, J and clone size are from that table. The sample contains 150,000 to 200,000 clones, 75% to 90% of which appear only once. The sample consisted of peripheral blood. The rearrangement joins TRBV9 to TRBJ1-1; D is unresolved. The TCR comes from a woman aged 70-85 years with COVID-19, enrolled during active disease. The CDR3: CASSALGGNTEAFF. DNA of the CDR3: TGTGCCAGCAGCGCCCTTGGCGGGAACACTGAAGCTTTCTTT.